The source of this TCR beta chain is a study of blood T cells in healthy people across ages. Every donor provided 7.5 to 10 milliliters of peripheral blood. The sample holds a few counts of this clonotype. A second PCR, run for roughly 6 to 11 cycles, used a sample-barcoded 5' primer plus a J-beta primer mix. TCRdb reprocessed the 5' RACE reads via MiXCR and lists one record per CDR3 protein. This sample has 1.6 million or so distinct CDR3 sequences, with roughly 30% found just once. Germline V gene lookup returns CDR1 DFQATT and CDR2 SNEGSKA (reference sequence). With 6 bases clipped from V and 4 bases from J, the junction kept 8 bases outside the gene matches. The CDR3 extends over 15 amino acids.

The sample was blood. This chain joins TRBV20-1 and TRBJ2-1; TRBD2 matches 11 bases. This clonotype was sampled from a woman in her 30s in good health. The CDR3 region has the DNA TGCAGTGCAAGCCGACTAGCGGGGCTATACAATGAGCAGTTCTTC. Protein: CSASRLAGLYNEQFF.